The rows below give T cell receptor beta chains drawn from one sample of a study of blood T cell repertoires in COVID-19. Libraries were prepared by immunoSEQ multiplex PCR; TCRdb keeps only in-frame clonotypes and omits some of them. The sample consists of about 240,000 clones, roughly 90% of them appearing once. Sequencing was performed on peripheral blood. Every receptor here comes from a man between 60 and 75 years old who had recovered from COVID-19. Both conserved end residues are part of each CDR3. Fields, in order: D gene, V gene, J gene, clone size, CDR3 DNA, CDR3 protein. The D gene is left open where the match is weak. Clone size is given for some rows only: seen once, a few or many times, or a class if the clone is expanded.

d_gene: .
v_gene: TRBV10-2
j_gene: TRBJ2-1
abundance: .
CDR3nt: TGCGCCAGCAGTGAGTCCGGGCGGGTGTTGCGGGGTACCTACAATGAGCAGTTCTTC
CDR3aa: CASSESGRVLRGTYNEQFF

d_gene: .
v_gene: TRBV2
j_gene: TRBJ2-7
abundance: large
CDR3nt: TGTGCCAGCCGGCCGACTGGATACGAGCAGTACTTC
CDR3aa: CASRPTGYEQYF

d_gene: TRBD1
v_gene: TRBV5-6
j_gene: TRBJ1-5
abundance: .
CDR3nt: TGTGCCAGCAGCTTGGCTAAGGGGGCAGACAATCAGCCCCAGCATTTT
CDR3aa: CASSLAKGADNQPQHF

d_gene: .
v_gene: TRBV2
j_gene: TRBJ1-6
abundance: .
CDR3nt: TGTGCCAGCAGACCGGGCGGGAATTCACCCCTCCACTTT
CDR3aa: CASRPGGNSPLHF

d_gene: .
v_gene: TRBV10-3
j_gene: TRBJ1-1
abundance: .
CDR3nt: TGTGCCACTCTCCAAGGCGAGACAGCCATGAACACTGAAGCTTTCTTT
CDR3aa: CATLQGETAMNTEAFF

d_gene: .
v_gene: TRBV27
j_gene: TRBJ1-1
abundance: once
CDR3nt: TGTGCCAGCAGTTTATCAGGCTCACTAGAAGCTTTCTTT
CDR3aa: CASSLSGSLEAFF

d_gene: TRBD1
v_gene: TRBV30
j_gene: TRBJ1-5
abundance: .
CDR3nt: TGTGCCTGGAGTGTACAGGGGGGAAGCAATCAGCCCCAGCATTTT
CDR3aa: CAWSVQGGSNQPQHF

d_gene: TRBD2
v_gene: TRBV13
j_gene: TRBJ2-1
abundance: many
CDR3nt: TGTGCCAGCAGCTCCGTACTCCCGACTAGCGGGGCCTACAATGAGCAGTTCTTC
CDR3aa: CASSSVLPTSGAYNEQFF

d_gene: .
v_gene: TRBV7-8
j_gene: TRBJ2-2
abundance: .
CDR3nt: TGTGCCAGCAGCTCCACAGGGTGGACCGGGGAGCTGTTTTTT
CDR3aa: CASSSTGWTGELFF

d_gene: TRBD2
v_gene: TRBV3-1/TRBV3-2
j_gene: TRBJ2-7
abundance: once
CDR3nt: TGTGCCAGCAGCATCCGCGGACTAGCGCACGAGCAGTACTTC
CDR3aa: CASSIRGLAHEQYF

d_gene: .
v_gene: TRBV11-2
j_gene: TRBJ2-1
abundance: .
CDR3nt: TGTGCCAGCAGCTATCCTACACGGGGCAATGAGCAGTTCTTC
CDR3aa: CASSYPTRGNEQFF

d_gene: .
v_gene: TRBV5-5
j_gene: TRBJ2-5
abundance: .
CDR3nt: TGTGCCAGCAGCTTGGAGCGGTGGTCGGAGACCCAGTACTTC
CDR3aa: CASSLERWSETQYF

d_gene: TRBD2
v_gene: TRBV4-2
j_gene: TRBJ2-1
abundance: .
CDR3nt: TGTGCCAGCAGCCCAATAGCGGGGTGGAACAATGAGCAGTTCTTC
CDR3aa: CASSPIAGWNNEQFF